Listed below are T cell receptor beta chains from one sample, sequenced in a study of blood T cell repertoires in COVID-19. Here immunoSEQ multiplex PCR was the method, and the copy in TCRdb shows in-frame clones only, minus some. The sample lists fewer than 250,000 clones; approximately 90% were seen once. The sequencing input was peripheral blood. These receptor sequences come from a man aged 25 to 40 with acute or convalescent COVID-19. The CDR3 runs from the conserved cysteine through the conserved F or W. A D gene is named only where the DNA matches it firmly. The listing skips clone size in some rows; elsewhere it reads once, few, many or a size class.

v_call	d_call	clone_size	cdr3_length	j_call	cdr3_aa	cdr3_nt
TRBV11-2	TRBD2	.	19	TRBJ2-2	CASSLEPFMGGRNTGELFF	TGTGCCAGCAGCTTAGAACCATTCATGGGCGGGAGGAACACCGGGGAGCTGTTTTTT
TRBV6-5	.	.	16	TRBJ1-6	CASSYDIASRNSPLHF	TGTGCCAGCAGTTACGATATCGCTAGTAGAAATTCACCCCTCCACTTT
TRBV28	TRBD2	.	14	TRBJ2-1	CASSFAGGLNEQFF	TGTGCCAGCAGTTTCGCGGGAGGGCTTAATGAGCAGTTCTTC
TRBV5-1	.	.	15	TRBJ2-1	CASSIGTGRNNEQFF	TGCGCCAGCAGCATTGGGACCGGGAGAAACAATGAGCAGTTCTTC
TRBV28	.	once	18	TRBJ1-3	CASKFFSGRTVSGNTIYF	TGTGCCAGCAAGTTTTTCAGTGGCAGGACAGTATCTGGAAACACCATATATTTT
TRBV9	.	.	14	TRBJ2-7	CASSVGRPVDEQYF	TGTGCCAGCAGCGTAGGCCGCCCCGTAGACGAGCAGTACTTC
TRBV5-1	TRBD1	.	14	TRBJ2-6	CASHTGAGANVLTF	TGCGCCAGCCACACAGGGGCTGGGGCCAACGTCCTGACTTTC
TRBV5-4	TRBD1	few	15	TRBJ2-7	CASSLGVTGEGEQYF	TGTGCCAGCAGCTTGGGAGTGACAGGGGAAGGCGAGCAGTACTTC
TRBV6-2/TRBV6-3	.	.	13	TRBJ2-7	CASSLTQGSEQYF	TGTGCCAGCAGCCTCACCCAGGGGAGCGAGCAGTACTTC
TRBV11-2	.	.	17	TRBJ2-7	CASSSPQLVSVIYEQYF	TGTGCCAGCAGCTCACCACAACTAGTTTCGGTGATCTACGAGCAGTACTTC
TRBV6-5	.	.	15	TRBJ2-7	CASSYSQTVTYEQYF	TGTGCCAGCAGTTACTCTCAGACAGTCACCTACGAGCAGTACTTC
TRBV9	.	.	17	TRBJ1-3	CASSVGGELISGNTIYF	TGTGCCAGCAGCGTAGGAGGAGAGTTGATCTCTGGAAACACCATATATTTT
TRBV30	.	.	12	TRBJ1-2	CAWSLQGYGYTF	TGTGCCTGGAGCTTACAGGGCTATGGCTACACCTTC
TRBV2	.	.	13	TRBJ2-7	CASGWRSSYEQYF	TGTGCCAGCGGTTGGAGGAGCTCCTACGAGCAGTACTTC
TRBV5-6	.	.	12	TRBJ1-4	CAGGSLNEKLFF	TGTGCCGGGGGCAGCCTTAATGAAAAACTGTTTTTT
TRBV13	.	.	12	TRBJ2-4	CASSLGSNIQYF	TGTGCCAGCAGCTTAGGCTCTAACATTCAGTACTTC
TRBV9	.	.	14	TRBJ1-5	CASSVSGSDKPQHF	TGTGCCAGCAGCGTAAGTGGGTCTGACAAGCCCCAGCATTTT
TRBV28	TRBD2	.	14	TRBJ2-7	CASRAGGPSYEQYF	TGTGCCAGCAGAGCGGGAGGGCCTTCCTACGAGCAGTACTTC
TRBV6-6	.	.	12	TRBJ1-3	CAGSGGGNTIYF	TGTGCCGGTTCGGGGGGGGGAAACACCATATATTTT
TRBV7-2	TRBD1	.	14	TRBJ1-1	CASSLDYGTGEAFF	TGTGCCAGCAGCTTAGATTACGGGACAGGGGAAGCTTTCTTT
TRBV3-1/TRBV3-2	.	.	13	TRBJ1-5	CASSQAGNQPQHF	TGTGCCAGCAGCCAAGCCGGCAATCAGCCCCAGCATTTT
TRBV18	.	.	15	TRBJ1-5	CASSLRGGEGQPQHF	TGTGCCAGCTCACTCCGGGGAGGGGAAGGTCAGCCCCAGCATTTT
TRBV19	.	.	12	TRBJ1-5	CASSPATSPQHF	TGTGCCAGTAGTCCCGCGACATCTCCCCAGCATTTT
TRBV28	.	.	13	TRBJ2-2	CASLQGNTGELFF	TGTGCCAGCCTCCAGGGAAACACCGGGGAGCTGTTTTTT
TRBV7-8	.	.	17	TRBJ1-3	CASSPHGSPGSGNTIYF	TGTGCCAGCAGCCCTCACGGCTCCCCGGGCTCTGGAAACACCATATATTTT
TRBV12-2	.	.	20	TRBJ2-1	CASRLALGGTSGSTVDEQFF	TGTGCAAGTCGCTTAGCGTTAGGTGGGACTAGCGGGAGTACAGTGGATGAGCAGTTCTTC
TRBV9	TRBD2	.	18	TRBJ2-2	CASSVQRLAGGLTGELFF	TGTGCCAGCAGCGTCCAGAGACTAGCGGGGGGCCTCACCGGGGAGCTGTTTTTT
TRBV5-1	TRBD2	.	15	TRBJ2-1	CASSPGTSGVNEQFF	TGCGCCAGCAGCCCCGGGACTAGCGGGGTCAATGAGCAGTTCTTC
TRBV24-1	TRBD1	.	17	TRBJ2-1	CATSGSTGTGDWNEQFF	TGTGCCACCAGTGGTTCAACCGGGACAGGGGATTGGAATGAGCAGTTCTTC
TRBV15	.	.	15	TRBJ1-5	CATSSGTAAGQPQHF	TGTGCCACCAGCAGCGGGACGGCGGCGGGGCAGCCCCAGCATTTT
TRBV5-6	.	.	12	TRBJ2-1	CASSRSYNEQFF	TGTGCCAGCAGCCGCTCCTACAATGAGCAGTTCTTC
TRBV27	.	.	12	TRBJ1-1	CASGGGGGKAFF	TGTGCCAGCGGAGGTGGGGGGGGGAAAGCTTTCTTT
TRBV6-4	TRBD2	.	16	TRBJ2-3	CASRSSGSISTDTQYF	TGTGCCAGCCGTTCCAGCGGGAGTATCAGCACAGATACGCAGTATTTT
TRBV2	TRBD1	.	15	TRBJ1-4	CASRKRTGGWEKLFF	TGTGCCAGCAGAAAAAGGACAGGGGGCTGGGAAAAACTGTTTTTT
TRBV6-5	.	.	12	TRBJ2-7	CASKGNPDEQYF	TGTGCCAGCAAGGGGAATCCCGACGAGCAGTACTTC
TRBV5-5	.	once	15	TRBJ2-1	CASSTRGLSYNEQFF	TGTGCCAGCAGCACACGGGGGTTATCCTACAATGAGCAGTTCTTC
TRBV7-9	TRBD2	.	13	TRBJ2-7	CASSGGALNWQYF	TGTGCCAGCTCCGGGGGGGCTTTGAATTGGCAGTACTTC
TRBV18	TRBD1	.	16	TRBJ1-5	CASSLTGVRSNQPQHF	TGTGCCAGCTCACTAACAGGGGTGCGCAGCAATCAGCCCCAGCATTTT
TRBV7-3	TRBD1	once	18	TRBJ2-1	CASSSTYGDRSSYNEQFF	TGTGCCAGCAGCTCAACATATGGGGACAGAAGCTCCTACAATGAGCAGTTCTTC
TRBV11-2	.	.	15	TRBJ1-1	CASSLVAGSVTEAFF	TGTGCCAGCAGCTTAGTGGCCGGGAGTGTCACTGAAGCTTTCTTT
TRBV30	TRBD1	.	14	TRBJ2-7	CAWSVRQGFGEQYF	TGTGCCTGGAGTGTACGACAGGGGTTTGGCGAGCAGTACTTC